The clone carrying this T cell receptor beta chain turned up a few times. The CDR3 is 15 residues long. V was cut by 0 bases and J by 0 bases, with 8 bases left in between. The V gene's germline CDR1 is SGHRS and CDR2 YFSETQ. The data are from a study of blood T cell repertoires in COVID-19. The wider study: Acute and convalescent COVID-19 specimens originated in the United States, Italy and Spain.

In the original workflow: It was from reference gene primer amplification that nucleated cell counts were estimated. Repertoires were generated with immunoSEQ multiplex PCR, while TCRdb's copy carries only in-frame clones and drops some. That table supplies the V and J calls and clone size; D and trimming were determined from the DNA. The repertoire holds about 78,000 clones, roughly 88% seen once, with around 2.5% in the top ten. Sequences were obtained from peripheral blood. The TCR comes from a man between 65 and 85 years old with active or convalescent COVID-19. This rearrangement joins TRBV5-1 to TRBJ2-3; D unresolved. DNA for the CDR3: TGCGCCAGCAGCTTGGAAGTCGGTAGCACAGATACGCAGTATTTT. Its protein product is CASSLEVGSTDTQYF.